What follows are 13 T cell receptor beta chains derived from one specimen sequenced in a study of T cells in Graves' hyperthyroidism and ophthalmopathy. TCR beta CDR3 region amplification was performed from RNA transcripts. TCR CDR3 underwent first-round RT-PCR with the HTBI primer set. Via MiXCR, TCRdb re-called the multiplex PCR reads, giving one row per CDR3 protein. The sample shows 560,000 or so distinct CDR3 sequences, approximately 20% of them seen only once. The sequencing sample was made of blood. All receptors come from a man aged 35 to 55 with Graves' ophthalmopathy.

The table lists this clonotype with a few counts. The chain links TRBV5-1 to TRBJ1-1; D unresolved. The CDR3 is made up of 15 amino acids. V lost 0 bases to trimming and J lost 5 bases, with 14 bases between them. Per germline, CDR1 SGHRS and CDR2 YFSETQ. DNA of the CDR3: TGCGCCAGCAGCTTGGGGGGTTACGGTGGGACTGAAGCTTTCTTT. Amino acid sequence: CASSLGGYGGTEAFF. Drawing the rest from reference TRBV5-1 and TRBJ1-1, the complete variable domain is KAGVTQTPRYLIKTRGQQVTLSCSPISGHRSVSWYQQTPGQGLQFLFEYFSETQRNKGNFPGRFSGRQFSNSRSEMNVSTLELGDSALYLCASSLGGYGGTEAFFGQGTRLTVV.

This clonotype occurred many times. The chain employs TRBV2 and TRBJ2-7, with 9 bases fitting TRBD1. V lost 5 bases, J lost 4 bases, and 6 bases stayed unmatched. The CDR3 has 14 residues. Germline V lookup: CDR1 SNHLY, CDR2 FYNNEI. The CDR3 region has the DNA TGTGCCAGCAGTACGGACAGGGGAAGGTACGAGCAGTACTTC. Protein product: CASSTDRGRYEQYF.

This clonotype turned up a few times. CDR3 loop: CASSFSPREDTQYF. The CDR3 DNA sequence: TGTGCCAGCAGCTTCAGTCCCAGGGAAGATACGCAGTATTTT. The chain combines TRBV11-1 with TRBJ2-3; D perhaps matches TRBD1 (5 bases). Trimming pared 3 bases from V and 5 bases from J, leaving 12 bases between. The CDR3 contains 14 residues. The germline gives CDR1 SGHAT, CDR2 FQDESV (reference sequence).

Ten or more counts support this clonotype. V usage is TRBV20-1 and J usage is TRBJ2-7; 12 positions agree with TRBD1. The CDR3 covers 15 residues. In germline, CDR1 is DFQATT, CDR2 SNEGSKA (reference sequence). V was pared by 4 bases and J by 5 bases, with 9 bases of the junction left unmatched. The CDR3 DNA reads TGCAGTGCTACACGTAGGGACAGGGGGCAGGACGAGCAGTACTTC. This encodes CSATRRDRGQDEQYF.

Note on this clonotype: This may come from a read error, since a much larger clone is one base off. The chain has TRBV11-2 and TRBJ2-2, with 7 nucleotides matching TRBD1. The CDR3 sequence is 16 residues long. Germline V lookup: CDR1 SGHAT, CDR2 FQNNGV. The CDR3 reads CASSANLQGRTGELSF. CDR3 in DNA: TGTGCCAGCAGCGCTAACTTACAGGGGCGCACCGGGGAGCTGTCTTTT.

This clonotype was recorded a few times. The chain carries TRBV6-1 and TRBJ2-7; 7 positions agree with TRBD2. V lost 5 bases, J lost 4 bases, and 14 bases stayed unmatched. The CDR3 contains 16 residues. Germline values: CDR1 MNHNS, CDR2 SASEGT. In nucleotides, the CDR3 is TGTGCCAGCAGTCCATTGAAGGCTAGCGGCAAGTACGAGCAGTACTTC. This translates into CASSPLKASGKYEQYF.

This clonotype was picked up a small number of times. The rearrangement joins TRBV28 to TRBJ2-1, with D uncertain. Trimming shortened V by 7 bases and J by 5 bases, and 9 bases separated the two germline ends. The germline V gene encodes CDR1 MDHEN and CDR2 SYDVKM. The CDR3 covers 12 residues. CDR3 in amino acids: CASTERHNEQFF. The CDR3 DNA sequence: TGTGCCAGCACAGAGCGACACAATGAGCAGTTCTTC. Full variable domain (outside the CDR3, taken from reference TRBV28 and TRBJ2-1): DVKVTQSSRYLVKRTGEKVFLECVQDMDHENMFWYRQDPGLGLRLIYFSYDVKMKEKGDIPEGYSVSREKKERFSLILESASTNQTSMYLCASTERHNEQFFGPGTRLTVL.

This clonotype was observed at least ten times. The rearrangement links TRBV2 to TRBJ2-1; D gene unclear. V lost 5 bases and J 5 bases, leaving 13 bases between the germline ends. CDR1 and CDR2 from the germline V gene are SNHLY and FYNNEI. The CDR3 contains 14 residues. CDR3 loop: CASSQFTGDNEQFF. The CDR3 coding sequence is TGTGCCAGCAGTCAATTCACTGGGGACAATGAGCAGTTCTTC.

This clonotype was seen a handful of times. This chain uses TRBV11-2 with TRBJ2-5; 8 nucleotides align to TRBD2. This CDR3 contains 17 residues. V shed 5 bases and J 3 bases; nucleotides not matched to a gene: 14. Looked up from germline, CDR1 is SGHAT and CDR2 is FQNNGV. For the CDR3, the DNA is TGTGCCAGCAGCCCACAAAACCTCGGGACTAGAAAAGAGACCCAGTACTTC. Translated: CASSPQNLGTRKETQYF.

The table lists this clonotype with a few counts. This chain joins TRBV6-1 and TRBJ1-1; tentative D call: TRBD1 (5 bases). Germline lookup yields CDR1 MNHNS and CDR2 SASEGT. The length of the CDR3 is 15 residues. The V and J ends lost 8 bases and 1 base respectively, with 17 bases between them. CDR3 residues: CASEPSKGPNTEAFF. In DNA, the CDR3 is TGTGCCAGCGAACCTTCAAAGGGACCGAACACTGAAGCTTTCTTT.

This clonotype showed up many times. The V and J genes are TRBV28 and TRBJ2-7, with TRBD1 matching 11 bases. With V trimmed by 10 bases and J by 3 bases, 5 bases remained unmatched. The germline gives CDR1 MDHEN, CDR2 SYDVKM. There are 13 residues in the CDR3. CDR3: CATQGQGDYEQYF. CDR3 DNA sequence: TGTGCCACCCAGGGACAGGGGGACTACGAGCAGTACTTC.

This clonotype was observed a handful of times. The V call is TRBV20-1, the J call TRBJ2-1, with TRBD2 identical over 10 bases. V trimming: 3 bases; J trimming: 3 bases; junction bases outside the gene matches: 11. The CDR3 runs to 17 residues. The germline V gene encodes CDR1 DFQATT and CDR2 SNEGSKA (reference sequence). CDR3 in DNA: TGCAGTGCTAGCTCAATCGGTGGGACTAGCGACTACAATGAGCAGTTCTTC. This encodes CSASSIGGTSDYNEQFF.

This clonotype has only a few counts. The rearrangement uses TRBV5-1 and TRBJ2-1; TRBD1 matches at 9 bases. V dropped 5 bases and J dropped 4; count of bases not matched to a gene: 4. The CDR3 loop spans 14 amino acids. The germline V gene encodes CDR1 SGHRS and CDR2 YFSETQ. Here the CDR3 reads CASRRQGGYNEQFF. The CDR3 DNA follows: TGCGCCAGCAGGCGACAGGGGGGTTACAATGAGCAGTTCTTC.